This TCR beta chain was obtained from a study of CD8 T cells in acute hepatitis C reinfection. The method was immunoSEQ multiplex PCR; TCRdb's version includes in-frame clones alone and lacks a portion of them. Among approximately 41,000 clones listed, 85% to 90% were seen once. Germline CDR1 LNHDA, CDR2 SQIVND (reference sequence). This CDR3 contains 12 residues. V was shortened by 8 bases and J by 3 bases, with 11 bases between the two germline ends. Time point described: naive CD8 control sorted from an acute-time-point sample. The chain links TRBV19 to TRBJ2-7; D is ambiguous. This TCR derives from a man between 25 and 39 years old with chronic hepatitis C. Sequenced input: naive CD8+ T cells from PBMCs. In DNA, the CDR3 is TGTGCCAGTGGGCCAGGAATCTACGAGCAGTACTTC. Amino acid sequence: CASGPGIYEQYF.